This T cell receptor (beta chain) was sequenced for a study of OX40 agonist ivuxolimab in advanced cancers. Study summary: Two cutaneous melanoma patients and one hepatocellular carcinoma patient, three in all, had partial responses.

Data came from immunoSEQ multiplex PCR; TCRdb stores just in-frame clones and leaves some out. The sample has tens of thousands of clones, approximately 80% seen once. This clone was seen once. V shed 2 bases and J shed 1 base, with 14 bases lying between them. This CDR3 is 16 amino acids long. Per germline, CDR1 SGHAT and CDR2 FQNNGV. The genes are TRBV11-2 and TRBJ1-2; possibly TRBD1 for D (5 bases). Source: CD4+ or CD8+ T cells sorted from blood, taken in a trial of the OX40 agonist ivuxolimab. This clonotype was sampled from an adult with an advanced solid tumor such as melanoma, head and neck, liver or kidney cancer. The CDR3 bases are TGTGCCAGCAGCTTACAGAGCGGGGGGAGTAACTATGGCTACACCTTC. Its protein product is CASSLQSGGSNYGYTF.